Reported below is one TCR beta chain. What it binds is unknown. The sample originates from a study of CD8 T cells in ankylosing spondylitis. Study results and limitations: Some motif variants were previously reported in reactive arthritis synovial fluid and blood.

Quantitative 5'-RACE with molecular barcodes generated TCR beta libraries. TCRdb reprocessed the 5' RACE reads via MiXCR and lists one record per CDR3 protein. This sample has hundreds of thousands of distinct CDR3 sequences, with 10% found just once. Sequencing was carried out using blood, either unsorted or a sorted T cell fraction (not recorded which). The TCR comes from a male donor with ankylosing spondylitis or in good health (not recorded which).

CDR3 bases: TGTGCCAGCAGCTTAGGAGGGTCCGGGGACGAGCAGTACTTC. It encodes CASSLGGSGDEQYF. This chain joins TRBV7-9 and TRBJ2-7, with D maybe TRBD2 (5 bases). CDR3 length equals 14 residues. The germline V gene has CDR1 SEHNR and CDR2 FQNEAQ (reference sequence). The V end lost 1 base, the J end lost 5 bases, and 12 bases lay between the germline ends.